Listed below are T cell receptor beta chains from one sample, sequenced in a study of cytomegalovirus exposure and HLA in healthy donors. Data came from immunoSEQ multiplex PCR; TCRdb stores just in-frame clones and leaves some out. Recorded here are roughly 120,000 clones; the top ten clones represent 6.8%. Sample: PBMCs. These receptors all come from a man aged 40-49 years in good health and CMV-seropositive. The CDR3 runs from the conserved cysteine through the conserved F or W. D genes are given only for firm matches.

j_gene: TRBJ2-3
d_gene: TRBD1
v_gene: TRBV7-2
CDR3nt: TGTGCCAGCAGCCTGACAGGGGTCACAGATACGCAGTATTTT
CDR3aa: CASSLTGVTDTQYF

j_gene: TRBJ2-3
d_gene: NA
v_gene: TRBV29-1
CDR3nt: TGCAGCGCCAATTTACTTTACACAGATACGCAGTATTTT
CDR3aa: CSANLLYTDTQYF

j_gene: TRBJ2-7
d_gene: NA
v_gene: TRBV4-1
CDR3nt: TGCGCCAGCAGCCAAGGGGGTTTAGGGGCTTGGGCCTACGAGCAGTACTTC
CDR3aa: CASSQGGLGAWAYEQYF

j_gene: TRBJ1-3
d_gene: NA
v_gene: TRBV5-1
CDR3nt: TGCGCCAGCAGCTTGGTCGGGATCGGAAACACCATATATTTT
CDR3aa: CASSLVGIGNTIYF

j_gene: TRBJ1-2
d_gene: TRBD1
v_gene: TRBV2
CDR3nt: TGTGCCAGCAGCGGGACAGGGGGCTTTCCTGGCTATGGCTACACCTTC
CDR3aa: CASSGTGGFPGYGYTF

j_gene: TRBJ2-1
d_gene: NA
v_gene: TRBV15
CDR3nt: TGTGCCACCAGCAGCTCAGTAGCGGCCGGCTCCTACAATGAGCAGTTCTTC
CDR3aa: CATSSSVAAGSYNEQFF

j_gene: TRBJ2-3
d_gene: NA
v_gene: TRBV6-6
CDR3nt: TGTGCCAGCAGTTACGGGCAGAGCACAGATACGCAGTATTTT
CDR3aa: CASSYGQSTDTQYF

j_gene: TRBJ1-5
d_gene: NA
v_gene: TRBV7-9
CDR3nt: TGTGCCAGCAGCTTCGGGGATTTAAGTTTTGGCAATCAGCCCCAGCATTTT
CDR3aa: CASSFGDLSFGNQPQHF

j_gene: TRBJ2-7
d_gene: TRBD1
v_gene: TRBV11-3
CDR3nt: TGTGCCAGCAGCTCCGGGACAGGGGGCTACGAGCAGTACTTC
CDR3aa: CASSSGTGGYEQYF

j_gene: TRBJ2-7
d_gene: TRBD2
v_gene: TRBV12-5
CDR3nt: TGTGCTAGTGGTTTGCCTCTAGCGGGATACGAGCAGTACTTC
CDR3aa: CASGLPLAGYEQYF

j_gene: TRBJ2-6
d_gene: NA
v_gene: TRBV2
CDR3nt: TGTGCCAGCAGTGGGCCAGGGTCCGGGGCCAACGTCCTGACTTTC
CDR3aa: CASSGPGSGANVLTF

j_gene: TRBJ2-1
d_gene: NA
v_gene: TRBV5-1
CDR3nt: TGCGCCAGCAGCTTGCAGGGGCACTCCTACAATGAGCAGTTCTTC
CDR3aa: CASSLQGHSYNEQFF

j_gene: TRBJ2-2
d_gene: TRBD1
v_gene: TRBV27
CDR3nt: TGTGCCAGCAGTCAGCCACAGGGGGCCTACACCGGGGAGCTGTTTTTT
CDR3aa: CASSQPQGAYTGELFF

j_gene: TRBJ2-1
d_gene: TRBD2
v_gene: TRBV27
CDR3nt: TGTGCCAGCACTAGCGGGAGTAACCCGTATGAGCAGTTCTTC
CDR3aa: CASTSGSNPYEQFF

j_gene: TRBJ1-2
d_gene: TRBD1
v_gene: TRBV28
CDR3nt: TGTGCCAGCACGAGACAGGGCTATGGCTACACCTTC
CDR3aa: CASTRQGYGYTF

j_gene: TRBJ2-7
d_gene: TRBD2
v_gene: TRBV29-1
CDR3nt: TGCAGCGTTGAAGTTAGACTAGCGGACTCCTACGAGCAGTACTTC
CDR3aa: CSVEVRLADSYEQYF

j_gene: TRBJ2-5
d_gene: NA
v_gene: TRBV13
CDR3nt: TGTGCCAGCAGCTCCCCAGGAGAGACCCAGTACTTC
CDR3aa: CASSSPGETQYF

j_gene: TRBJ2-5
d_gene: NA
v_gene: TRBV7-2
CDR3nt: TGTGCCGGCAGCTCTTTACAAGAGACCCAGTACTTC
CDR3aa: CAGSSLQETQYF

j_gene: TRBJ2-7
d_gene: NA
v_gene: TRBV28
CDR3nt: TGTGCCAGCAGTTTCCAGAACTACGAGCAGTACTTC
CDR3aa: CASSFQNYEQYF

j_gene: TRBJ2-7
d_gene: NA
v_gene: TRBV13
CDR3nt: TGTGCCAGCAGACTGACACCGGACGAGCAGTACTTC
CDR3aa: CASRLTPDEQYF

j_gene: TRBJ2-7
d_gene: TRBD2
v_gene: TRBV11-2
CDR3nt: TGTGCCAGCAGCTTCGTGACTACCCGGGAGGGGGAGCAGTACTTC
CDR3aa: CASSFVTTREGEQYF

j_gene: TRBJ1-2
d_gene: TRBD1
v_gene: TRBV9
CDR3nt: TGTGCCAGCAGCCCCTCAATAGGGTGGTGGCAGGGGGGTGGCTACACCTTC
CDR3aa: CASSPSIGWWQGGGYTF

j_gene: TRBJ1-5
d_gene: NA
v_gene: TRBV2
CDR3nt: TGTGCCAGCTCTGCCCGACGGGACAATCAGCCCCAGCATTTT
CDR3aa: CASSARRDNQPQHF

j_gene: TRBJ2-6
d_gene: NA
v_gene: TRBV21-1
CDR3nt: TGTGCCAGCAGCAGCCGGACAGGGGGCTGCTCTGGGGCCAACGTCCTGACTTTC
CDR3aa: CASSSRTGGCSGANVLTF

j_gene: TRBJ1-2
d_gene: NA
v_gene: TRBV7-9
CDR3nt: TGTGCCAGCAGCTTCTCCGGGACACTGCTTGAAGGCTACACCTTC
CDR3aa: CASSFSGTLLEGYTF

j_gene: TRBJ2-2
d_gene: TRBD2
v_gene: TRBV5-1
CDR3nt: TGCGCCAGCAGCCCCGCCGGGACTAGCGGGAGTCGCACCGGGGAGCTGTTTTTT
CDR3aa: CASSPAGTSGSRTGELFF

j_gene: TRBJ2-7
d_gene: NA
v_gene: TRBV6-1
CDR3nt: TGTGCCAGCAGCCAAGAGGAGGGGTCCACCTACGAGCAGTACTTC
CDR3aa: CASSQEEGSTYEQYF

j_gene: TRBJ2-5
d_gene: NA
v_gene: TRBV9
CDR3nt: TGTGCCAGCAGCACAGGCTCTAGCGAGTTGCATGAGACCCAGTACTTC
CDR3aa: CASSTGSSELHETQYF

j_gene: TRBJ2-3
d_gene: NA
v_gene: TRBV5-4
CDR3nt: TGTGCCAGCAGCGCGCAAGGGGCAGATACGCAGTATTTT
CDR3aa: CASSAQGADTQYF

j_gene: TRBJ1-2
d_gene: NA
v_gene: TRBV6-1
CDR3nt: TGTGCCAGCAGTGAATTGGGGGCGGACTATGGCTACACCTTC
CDR3aa: CASSELGADYGYTF

j_gene: TRBJ2-7
d_gene: NA
v_gene: TRBV11-3
CDR3nt: TGTGCCAGCAGCTTAGGGAACAGTATCGCCTACGAGCAGTACTTC
CDR3aa: CASSLGNSIAYEQYF

j_gene: TRBJ2-1
d_gene: NA
v_gene: TRBV7-9
CDR3nt: TGTGCCAGCAGCTCAACCAGATTTGAGCAGTTCTTC
CDR3aa: CASSSTRFEQFF

j_gene: TRBJ1-2
d_gene: TRBD1
v_gene: TRBV6-6
CDR3nt: TGTGCCAGCAGTTACTCGGGGGACAGGGAAAGAGGGGGCTACACCTTC
CDR3aa: CASSYSGDRERGGYTF

j_gene: TRBJ2-1
d_gene: TRBD2
v_gene: TRBV14
CDR3nt: TGTGCCAGCAGCCACGATCCCACTAGCGGGTGGCGGCTGGGGGAGCAGTTCTTC
CDR3aa: CASSHDPTSGWRLGEQFF

j_gene: TRBJ2-7
d_gene: TRBD2
v_gene: TRBV5-6
CDR3nt: TGTGCCAGCAGCTTTTCCCCACTAGCGGACTCCTACGAGCAGTACTTC
CDR3aa: CASSFSPLADSYEQYF

j_gene: TRBJ1-6
d_gene: NA
v_gene: TRBV28
CDR3nt: TGTGCCAGCAGTTTCGTGCCGGGGTTTGGTGATTCACCCCTCCACTTT
CDR3aa: CASSFVPGFGDSPLHF

j_gene: TRBJ2-7
d_gene: TRBD1
v_gene: TRBV5-1
CDR3nt: TGCGCCAGCAGCTCCAGGGACAGGGGGGATTACGAGCAGTACTTC
CDR3aa: CASSSRDRGDYEQYF

j_gene: TRBJ2-7
d_gene: TRBD2
v_gene: TRBV19
CDR3nt: TGTGCCAGTAGTATAACGGGAGGGCCGTACGAGCAGTACTTC
CDR3aa: CASSITGGPYEQYF

j_gene: TRBJ2-1
d_gene: NA
v_gene: TRBV5-4
CDR3nt: TGTGCCAGCAGCTTGGTCGGGATACCCGACAATGAGCAGTTCTTC
CDR3aa: CASSLVGIPDNEQFF

j_gene: TRBJ2-7
d_gene: NA
v_gene: TRBV14
CDR3nt: TGTGCCAGCAGCTTCAGGAGGGGCTACGAGCAGTACTTC
CDR3aa: CASSFRRGYEQYF

j_gene: TRBJ2-3
d_gene: TRBD2
v_gene: TRBV7-3
CDR3nt: TGTGCCAGCAGCTTAACAGGGGTGGTTGCGGGAGTCAGAGATACGCAGTATTTT
CDR3aa: CASSLTGVVAGVRDTQYF

j_gene: TRBJ1-4
d_gene: NA
v_gene: TRBV6-1
CDR3nt: TGTGCCAGCATTATATCCCCGGGGGGGACTGAAAAACTGTTTTTT
CDR3aa: CASIISPGGTEKLFF

j_gene: TRBJ2-1
d_gene: TRBD2
v_gene: TRBV5-4
CDR3nt: TGTGCCAGCAGCTCCCCCGGGACTAGCGGCAATGAGCAGTTCTTC
CDR3aa: CASSSPGTSGNEQFF

j_gene: TRBJ2-3
d_gene: TRBD1
v_gene: TRBV10-3
CDR3nt: TGTGCCACCGGGACAGACACAGATACGCAGTATTTT
CDR3aa: CATGTDTDTQYF

j_gene: TRBJ2-2
d_gene: TRBD2
v_gene: TRBV5-1
CDR3nt: TGCGCCAGCAGCTTGGATGTTAGCGGGGTTCGTGGCGGGGAGCTGTTTTTT
CDR3aa: CASSLDVSGVRGGELFF

j_gene: TRBJ2-7
d_gene: NA
v_gene: TRBV2
CDR3nt: TGTGCCACCGGAGGGACCCTCTACGAGCAGTACTTC
CDR3aa: CATGGTLYEQYF

j_gene: TRBJ1-1
d_gene: NA
v_gene: TRBV11-2
CDR3nt: TGTGCCAGCAGTCCTACCAGGGGCAATGAAGCTTTCTTT
CDR3aa: CASSPTRGNEAFF

j_gene: TRBJ2-7
d_gene: NA
v_gene: TRBV15
CDR3nt: TGTGCCACCAGCAGAGATCCCCAGAGGGCCGAGCAGTACTTC
CDR3aa: CATSRDPQRAEQYF

j_gene: TRBJ2-3
d_gene: NA
v_gene: TRBV6-5
CDR3nt: TGTGCCAGCAGTTACGGGGCAGTCACCACAGATACGCAGTATTTT
CDR3aa: CASSYGAVTTDTQYF

j_gene: TRBJ2-1
d_gene: TRBD2
v_gene: TRBV27
CDR3nt: TGTGCCAGCTCGGTGGCTAGCGGGAGTTTCAATGAGCAGTTCTTC
CDR3aa: CASSVASGSFNEQFF

j_gene: TRBJ2-3
d_gene: NA
v_gene: TRBV7-3
CDR3nt: TGTGCCAGCAGCTTAGATGGGGGGGATACGCAGTATTTT
CDR3aa: CASSLDGGDTQYF